Shown below are 10 T cell receptor beta chains from a single sample sequenced in a study of cytomegalovirus exposure and HLA in healthy donors. PCR used 60 Vbeta primers and 13 Jbeta primers. Sequencing was performed with immunoSEQ multiplex PCR; in TCRdb, only in-frame clones are kept and a portion is missing. The sample lists some 200,000 clones, 75% to 90% seen once, with 0.71% in the top ten. The sequencing sample was made of PBMCs. These receptors all come from a boy aged 2 to 10 in good health and CMV-seronegative.

V usage is TRBV5-1 and J usage is TRBJ1-6, with 9 bases lining up with TRBD1. The V gene end was trimmed by 0 bases and the J gene end by 8 bases; junction bases not matched to a gene: 0. Germline lookup yields CDR1 SGHRS and CDR2 YFSETQ. This CDR3 region has 14 residues. CDR3 in amino acids: CASSLGDRDSPLHF. The CDR3 nucleotides read TGCGCCAGCAGCTTGGGGGACAGGGATTCACCCCTCCACTTT. Based on the CDR3 plus reference TRBV5-1 and TRBJ1-6, the full variable domain is KAGVTQTPRYLIKTRGQQVTLSCSPISGHRSVSWYQQTPGQGLQFLFEYFSETQRNKGNFPGRFSGRQFSNSRSEMNVSTLELGDSALYLCASSLGDRDSPLHFGNGTRLTVT.

The chain uses TRBV6-5 and TRBJ2-7, with D perhaps matching TRBD2 (5 bases). Per germline, CDR1 MNHEY and CDR2 SVGAGI. The CDR3 length is 13 residues. Trimming shortened V by 6 bases and J by 1 base, and 10 bases separated the two germline ends. This chain's CDR3 is CASRGWTSYEQYF. The CDR3 region has the DNA TGTGCCAGCAGGGGATGGACTTCCTACGAGCAGTACTTC.

The chain recombines TRBV5-6 with TRBJ2-7, with 14 bases fitting TRBD2. This CDR3 has 16 amino acids. CDR1 and CDR2 from the germline V gene are SGHDT and YYEEEE. After removal of 4 bases from V and 2 bases from J, the junction contained 5 bases not matched to a gene. CDR3 amino acids: CASSLGTSGRAYEQYF. The CDR3 coding sequence is TGTGCCAGCAGCCTCGGGACTAGCGGGAGAGCCTACGAGCAGTACTTC.

The chain uses TRBV6-1 and TRBJ1-4; D is uncertain. The germline V gene encodes CDR1 MNHNS and CDR2 SASEGT. CDR3 length: 13 amino acids. Deletions cut 8 bases from V and 0 bases from J, with 7 bases between. The CDR3 loop reads CASRTATNEKLFF. The CDR3 bases are TGTGCCAGCCGGACTGCAACTAATGAAAAACTGTTTTTT.

The rearrangement links TRBV5-5 to TRBJ1-2, with 11 bases identical to TRBD1. The CDR3 has 14 residues. Germline CDR1 and CDR2: SGHKS and YYEKEE (reference sequence). V lost 2 bases and J lost 4; bases outside the gene matches: 1. CDR3 sequence reads: CASSFGTGGYGYTF. DNA for the CDR3: TGTGCCAGCAGCTTCGGGACAGGGGGCTATGGCTACACCTTC.

The chain recombines TRBV29-1 with TRBJ1-2; maybe TRBD1 (5 bases). Germline V gene data show CDR1 as SQVTM and CDR2 as ANQGSEA. The CDR3 has 12 residues. V lost 1 base to trimming and J lost 2 bases, with 5 bases between them. CDR3 sequence (DNA): TGCAGCGTTGAAGCAGGGAACTATGGCTACACCTTC. Protein product: CSVEAGNYGYTF.

In this sample, this clone turned up once. This sequence joins TRBV7-8 and TRBJ1-5; D remains unclear. V dropped 2 bases and J dropped 4 bases, with 12 bases sitting between them. The CDR3 runs 15 residues. Per germline, CDR1 SGHVS and CDR2 FQNEAQ. CDR3 sequence reads: CASSLYAGENQPQHF. The CDR3 DNA reads as TGTGCCAGCAGCTTATACGCAGGCGAGAATCAGCCCCAGCATTTT.

CDR3 in amino acids: CASSFRAMNTEAFF. The DNA of the CDR3 is TGTGCCAGCAGTTTCCGCGCAATGAACACTGAAGCTTTCTTT. This chain links TRBV27 with TRBJ1-1; D not certain. The CDR3 is 14 amino acids. Germline CDR1 is MNHEY and CDR2 is SMNVEV (reference sequence). Trimming left V 3 bases short and J 0 bases short, with 8 bases between.

V is TRBV9 and J is TRBJ2-7; weak D call: TRBD2 (6 bases). This CDR3 spans 14 amino acids. The V end lost 0 bases, the J end lost 0 bases, and 7 bases lay between the germline ends. CDR1 SGDLS and CDR2 YYNGEE come from the germline V gene. In nucleotides, the CDR3 is TGTGCCAGCAGCGTAGGGGACTTCTCCTACGAGCAGTACTTC. Translating it yields CASSVGDFSYEQYF.

CDR3 residues: CASSRDRAEAFF. The CDR3 DNA is TGTGCCAGCAGCCGGGACAGGGCTGAAGCTTTCTTT. The genes are TRBV11-1 and TRBJ1-1; 9 bases fit TRBD1. From germline, CDR1 is SGHAT and CDR2 FQDESV (reference sequence). With 5 bases clipped from V and 6 bases from J, the junction kept 1 base outside the gene matches. The CDR3 length is 12 residues.